Below are 15 T cell receptor beta chains sequenced from a single sample in a study of shared clonotypes between healthy human individuals. Here immunoSEQ multiplex PCR was the method, and the copy in TCRdb shows in-frame clones only, minus some. The profile shows 850,000 to 1,100,000 clones, approximately 77% of them singletons. The sequencing input was memory CD4+ T cells from PBMCs. The subset was: CD45RA-negative fraction. These receptors all come from a man between 18 and 29 years old in good health. Some clones in this sample may be carry-over from other donors' samples.

The genes are TRBV5-4 and TRBJ1-1, with D possibly being TRBD1 (6 bases). V was cut by 3 bases and J by 0 bases, with 12 bases left in between. From germline, CDR1 is SGHNT and CDR2 YYREEE (reference sequence). The CDR3 is made up of 15 amino acids. CDR3 loop: CASSSVRDMNTEAFF. CDR3 in DNA: TGTGCCAGCAGCTCGGTTAGGGACATGAACACTGAAGCTTTCTTT.

The chain carries TRBV2 and TRBJ1-4; weak D call: TRBD1 (5 bases). Germline loops: CDR1 SNHLY, CDR2 FYNNEI. The CDR3 is 12 amino acids. Here the CDR3 DNA reads TGTGCTTGTGGGGGAACTAATGAAAAACTGTTTTTT. Translating gives CACGGTNEKLFF. The full variable domain, in which reference TRBV2 and TRBJ1-4 provide the parts outside the CDR3, is EPEVTQTPSHQVTQMGQEVILRCVPISNHLYFYWYRQILGQKVEFLVSFYNNEISEKSEIFDDQFSVERPDGSNFTLKIRSTKLEDSAMYFCACGGTNEKLFFGSGTQLSVL.

The V and J genes are TRBV5-6 and TRBJ2-7; TRBD1 matches 8 bases. Germline trimming cut 4 bases from V and 7 bases from J; bases unmatched to any gene: 7. The germline gives CDR1 SGHDT, CDR2 YYEEEE. The CDR3 length is 13 residues. The DNA for the CDR3 is TGTGCCAGCAGCCGCAGGGGGCGGTGGGAGCAGTACTTC. Protein product: CASSRRGRWEQYF.

This clone was detected once. The gene calls are TRBV15 and TRBJ2-7, with 11 bases lining up with TRBD2. This CDR3 comprises 16 residues. The germline CDR1 and CDR2 sequences are LNHNV and YYDKDF (reference sequence). V was pared by 3 bases and J by 7 bases, with 11 bases of the junction left unmatched. CDR3: CATSSLAGGQRGEQYF. The CDR3 DNA follows: TGTGCCACCAGCAGTTTAGCGGGAGGGCAAAGAGGGGAGCAGTACTTC.

V and J are TRBV2 and TRBJ1-2, with 7 bases aligning to TRBD1. Germline V lookup: CDR1 SNHLY, CDR2 FYNNEI. CDR3 length equals 12 residues. J gave up 8 bases and V 5 bases, and 5 bases lay outside the gene matches. The CDR3 loop reads CASSSTGLGYTF. The CDR3 DNA is TGTGCCAGCAGTTCGACAGGGCTCGGCTACACCTTC.

V usage is TRBV2 and J usage is TRBJ1-1; TRBD1 matches 7 bases. Germline loops: CDR1 SNHLY, CDR2 FYNNEI. V was clipped by 6 bases and J by 6 bases; unmatched bases: 10. The length of the CDR3 is 14 residues. Here the CDR3 reads CASRALNRGPEAFF. DNA for the CDR3: TGTGCCAGCAGGGCCCTTAACAGGGGCCCTGAAGCTTTCTTT.

The V call is TRBV7-9, the J call TRBJ2-3, with 8 bases that match TRBD2. The CDR3 runs 17 residues. CDR1 is SEHNR, CDR2 FQNEAQ, per germline (reference sequence). Trimming removed 7 bases from V and 4 bases from J; junction bases left unmatched: 16. DNA of the CDR3: TGTGCCAGCACCCGGGAGGGTTCCATTGGGCGGGCAGATACGCAGTATTTT. Translated, it gives CASTREGSIGRADTQYF.

Remarks on this clone: This may come from a read error, since a much larger clone is one base off. The chain is built from TRBV29-1 and TRBJ1-1; D is perhaps TRBD1 (5 bases). The germline V gene has CDR1 SQVTM and CDR2 ANQGSEA. Trimming took off 8 bases at V and 0 bases at J, with 13 bases between the two ends. The CDR3 has 13 residues. The CDR3 nucleotides read TGCAGCATGTTCTCACAGGTGAACACTGAAGCTTTCTTT. It is translated as CSMFSQVNTEAFF.

The V call is TRBV5-1, the J call TRBJ1-5, with D possibly being TRBD1 (6 bases). The CDR3 length is 15 residues. V shed 0 bases and J shed 2 bases, with 9 bases lying between them. Germline V gene data show CDR1 as SGHRS and CDR2 as YFSETQ. CDR3: CASSLAGGGNQPQHF. The CDR3 DNA is TGCGCCAGCAGCTTGGCCGGGGGCGGCAATCAGCCCCAGCATTTT.

The rearrangement joins TRBV27 to TRBJ1-2; no firm D call. V was clipped by 6 bases and J by 7 bases, with 15 bases between them. From germline, CDR1 is MNHEY and CDR2 SMNVEV (reference sequence). The CDR3 extends over 13 amino acids. The CDR3 DNA is TGTGCCAGCAGCATGACAATTTCGGGTGGCTACACCTTC. Its protein product is CASSMTISGGYTF.

V usage is TRBV5-4 and J usage is TRBJ2-3, with 9 nucleotides matching TRBD2. Germline lookup yields CDR1 SGHNT and CDR2 YYREEE (reference sequence). Unmatched junction bases numbered 12, after V lost 4 bases and J lost 6 bases. The length of the CDR3 is 16 residues. The CDR3 is CASSTWGSGSWDTQYF. The DNA of the CDR3 is TGTGCCAGCAGCACCTGGGGTAGCGGGAGTTGGGATACGCAGTATTTT.

Ten or more counts support this clone. The chain joins TRBV2 to TRBJ2-5; 9 bases line up with TRBD1. The germline gives CDR1 SNHLY, CDR2 FYNNEI. V lost 1 base and J lost 6; bases outside the gene matches: 6. This CDR3 has 15 amino acids. The CDR3 DNA sequence: TGTGCCAGCAGTGAAGGGACAGGGGCCCCGAAGACCCAGTACTTC. This encodes CASSEGTGAPKTQYF.

The chain uses TRBV5-4 and TRBJ2-3; D is perhaps TRBD1 (5 bases). The length of the CDR3 is 18 residues. V was shortened by 0 bases and J by 4 bases, with 21 bases between the two germline ends. Germline CDR1 and CDR2: SGHNT and YYREEE (reference sequence). CDR3 amino acids: CASSLVQGWMVLSDTQYF. In nucleotides, the CDR3 is TGTGCCAGCAGCTTGGTCCAGGGATGGATGGTACTTTCAGATACGCAGTATTTT.

The count of this clone is one. J is TRBJ2-1 and V is TRBV5-8, with 9 bases fitting TRBD2. CDR3 size: 17 residues. Germline V gene sequence: CDR1 SGHTS, CDR2 YDEGEE. With V trimmed by 0 bases and J by 6 bases, 10 bases remained unmatched. The CDR3 loop reads CASSLVGAGGAGNEQFF. The CDR3 nucleotides are TGTGCCAGCAGCTTGGTTGGGGCGGGAGGGGCAGGCAATGAGCAGTTCTTC.

CDR3 in DNA: TGTGCCAGTAGTCTGACTAGCGGGAGAGGGGAGACCCAGTACTTC. The encoded protein is CASSLTSGRGETQYF. The V and J genes are TRBV19 and TRBJ2-5, with 12 bases fitting TRBD2. Germline V gene lookup returns CDR1 LNHDA and CDR2 SQIVND (reference sequence). V shed 5 bases, J shed 5 bases, and the junction held 6 bases outside the gene matches. The CDR3 consists of 15 residues.